This T cell receptor (beta chain) was identified during a study of blood T cell repertoires in COVID-19. Study summary: The United States, Italy and Spain provided the acute and convalescent COVID-19 samples. Nucleic acid was either cDNA or gDNA, and it came from T cells, B-cell-depleted T cells, or PBMCs.

Study processing details: The authors estimated nucleated cell counts from reference gene primer amplification. TCRdb keeps only in-frame clones here, not all; method: immunoSEQ multiplex PCR. That table gives V, J and clone size, and the DNA gave D and trimming. This table has about 230,000 clones, 65% to 90% appearing once. The CDR3 loop spans 13 amino acids. Trimming pared 4 bases from V and 3 bases from J, leaving 8 bases between. Germline lookup yields CDR1 LGHDT and CDR2 YNNKEL (reference sequence). The sequence derives from a man aged 35-49 years who had recovered from COVID-19. The sample taken for sequencing was peripheral blood. This chain connects TRBV3-1 (or the pseudogene TRBV3-2) to TRBJ2-3; D remains ambiguous. CDR3 DNA sequence: TGTGCCAGCAGCCGCTTGAGAACAGATACGCAGTATTTT. Protein: CASSRLRTDTQYF.